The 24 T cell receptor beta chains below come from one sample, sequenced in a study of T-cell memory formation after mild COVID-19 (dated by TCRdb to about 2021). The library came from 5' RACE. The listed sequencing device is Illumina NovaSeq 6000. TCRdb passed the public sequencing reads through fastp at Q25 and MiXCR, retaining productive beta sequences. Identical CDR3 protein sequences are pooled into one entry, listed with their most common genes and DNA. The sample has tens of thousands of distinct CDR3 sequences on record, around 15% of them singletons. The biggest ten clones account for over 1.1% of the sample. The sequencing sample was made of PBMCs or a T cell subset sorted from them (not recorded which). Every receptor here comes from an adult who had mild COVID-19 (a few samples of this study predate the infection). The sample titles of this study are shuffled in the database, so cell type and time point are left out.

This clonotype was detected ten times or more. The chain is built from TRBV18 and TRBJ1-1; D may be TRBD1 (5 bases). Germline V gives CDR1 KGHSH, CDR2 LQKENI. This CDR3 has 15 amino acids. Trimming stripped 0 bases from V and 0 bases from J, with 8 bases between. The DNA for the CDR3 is TGTGCCAGCTCACCACCGGGACGGCTGAACACTGAAGCTTTCTTT. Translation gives CASSPPGRLNTEAFF. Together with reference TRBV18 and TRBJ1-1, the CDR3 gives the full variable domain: NAGVMQNPRHLVRRRGQEARLRCSPMKGHSHVYWYRQLPEEGLKFMVYLQKENIIDESGMPKERFSAEFPKEGPSILRIQQVVRGDSAAYFCASSPPGRLNTEAFFGQGTRLTVV.

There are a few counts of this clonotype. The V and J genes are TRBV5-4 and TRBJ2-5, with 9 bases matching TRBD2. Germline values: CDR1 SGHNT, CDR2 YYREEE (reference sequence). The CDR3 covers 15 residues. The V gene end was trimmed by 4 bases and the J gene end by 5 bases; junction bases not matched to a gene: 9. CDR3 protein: CASSQAGTSRETQYF. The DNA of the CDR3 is TGTGCCAGCAGCCAGGCCGGGACTAGCCGGGAGACCCAGTACTTC.

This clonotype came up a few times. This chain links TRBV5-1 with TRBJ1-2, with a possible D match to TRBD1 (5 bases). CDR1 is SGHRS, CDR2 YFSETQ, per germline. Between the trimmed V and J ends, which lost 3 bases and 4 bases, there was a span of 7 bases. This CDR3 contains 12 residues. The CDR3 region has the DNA TGCGCCAGCAGCTCGGACACCTATGGCTACACCTTC. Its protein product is CASSSDTYGYTF.

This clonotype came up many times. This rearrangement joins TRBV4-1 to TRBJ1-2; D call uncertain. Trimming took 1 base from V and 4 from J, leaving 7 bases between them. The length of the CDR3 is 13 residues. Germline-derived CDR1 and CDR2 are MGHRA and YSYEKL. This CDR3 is CASSQVGIYGYTF. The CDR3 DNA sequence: TGCGCCAGCAGCCAAGTAGGGATCTATGGCTACACCTTC.

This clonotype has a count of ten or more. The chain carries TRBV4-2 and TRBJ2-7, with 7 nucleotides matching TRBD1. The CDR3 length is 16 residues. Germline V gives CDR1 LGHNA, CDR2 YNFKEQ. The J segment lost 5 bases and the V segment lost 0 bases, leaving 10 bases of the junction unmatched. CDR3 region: CASSQDYRGQRNEQYF. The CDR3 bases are TGTGCCAGCAGCCAAGACTACAGGGGACAGAGGAACGAGCAGTACTTC.

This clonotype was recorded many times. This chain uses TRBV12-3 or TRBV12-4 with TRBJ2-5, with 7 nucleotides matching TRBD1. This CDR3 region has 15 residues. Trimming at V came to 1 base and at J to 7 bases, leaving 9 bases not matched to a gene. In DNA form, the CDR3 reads TGTGCCAGCAGTTTAGACCAGGGGGTACTAGGGACCCAGTACTTC. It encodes CASSLDQGVLGTQYF.

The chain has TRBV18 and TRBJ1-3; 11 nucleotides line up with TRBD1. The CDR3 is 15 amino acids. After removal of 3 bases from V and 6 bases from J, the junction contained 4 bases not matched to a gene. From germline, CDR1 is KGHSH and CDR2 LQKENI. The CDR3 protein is CASSPRTGGENTIYF. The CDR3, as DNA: TGTGCCAGCTCACCCCGGACAGGGGGCGAAAACACCATATATTTT.

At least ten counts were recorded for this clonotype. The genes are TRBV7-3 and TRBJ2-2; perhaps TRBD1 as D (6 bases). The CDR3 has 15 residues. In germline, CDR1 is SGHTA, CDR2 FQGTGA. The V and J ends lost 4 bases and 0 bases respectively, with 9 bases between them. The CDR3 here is CASSSGTPNTGELFF. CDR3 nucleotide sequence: TGTGCCAGCAGCTCCGGGACACCGAACACCGGGGAGCTGTTTTTT.

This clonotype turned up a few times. CDR3 coding DNA: TGTGCCAGCTCACCGTCGCGTAATGAAAAACTGTTTTTT. Amino acids: CASSPSRNEKLFF. The chain uses TRBV18 and TRBJ1-4; D not certain. Germline V gene lookup returns CDR1 KGHSH and CDR2 LQKENI. The CDR3 has 13 amino acids. Trimming removed 3 bases at V and 4 bases at J, with 6 bases between.

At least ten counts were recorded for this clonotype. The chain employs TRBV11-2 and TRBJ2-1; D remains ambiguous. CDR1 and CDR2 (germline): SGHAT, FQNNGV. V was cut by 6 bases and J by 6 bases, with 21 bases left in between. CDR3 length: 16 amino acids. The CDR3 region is CASSRPGTGMVNEQFF. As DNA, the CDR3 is TGTGCCAGCAGTCGGCCCGGAACTGGTATGGTCAATGAGCAGTTCTTC.

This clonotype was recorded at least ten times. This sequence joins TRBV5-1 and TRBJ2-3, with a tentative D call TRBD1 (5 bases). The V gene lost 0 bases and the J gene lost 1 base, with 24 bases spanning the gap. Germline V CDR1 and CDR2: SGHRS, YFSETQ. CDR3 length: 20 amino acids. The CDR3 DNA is TGCGCCAGCAGCTTGGGGGCAGAAGGGGCGGTCGGTCTAGGCACAGATACGCAGTATTTT. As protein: CASSLGAEGAVGLGTDTQYF.

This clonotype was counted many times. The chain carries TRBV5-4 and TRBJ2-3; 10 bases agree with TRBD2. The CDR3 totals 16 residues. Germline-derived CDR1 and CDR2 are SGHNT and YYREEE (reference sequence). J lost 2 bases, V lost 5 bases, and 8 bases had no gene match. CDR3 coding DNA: TGTGCCAGCAGTCCGACAGCGGGAGGGTACACAGATACGCAGTATTTT. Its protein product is CASSPTAGGYTDTQYF. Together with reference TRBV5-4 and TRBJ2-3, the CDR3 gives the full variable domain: ETGVTQSPTHLIKTRGQQVTLRCSSQSGHNTVSWYQQALGQGPQFIFQYYREEENGRGNFPPRFSGLQFPNYSSELNVNALELDDSALYLCASSPTAGGYTDTQYFGPGTRLTVL.

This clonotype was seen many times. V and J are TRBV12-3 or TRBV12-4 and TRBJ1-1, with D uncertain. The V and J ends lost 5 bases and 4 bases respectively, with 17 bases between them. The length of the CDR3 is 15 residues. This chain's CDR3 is CASSPPAGAVTEAFF. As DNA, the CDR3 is TGTGCCAGCAGTCCTCCTGCAGGTGCGGTCACTGAAGCTTTCTTT.

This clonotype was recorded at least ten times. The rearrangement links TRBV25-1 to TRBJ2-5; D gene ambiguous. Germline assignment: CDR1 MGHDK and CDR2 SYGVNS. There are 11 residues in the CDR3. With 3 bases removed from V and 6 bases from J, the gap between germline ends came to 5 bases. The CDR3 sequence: CASSDFKTQYF. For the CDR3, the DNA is TGTGCCAGCAGTGATTTTAAGACCCAGTACTTC.

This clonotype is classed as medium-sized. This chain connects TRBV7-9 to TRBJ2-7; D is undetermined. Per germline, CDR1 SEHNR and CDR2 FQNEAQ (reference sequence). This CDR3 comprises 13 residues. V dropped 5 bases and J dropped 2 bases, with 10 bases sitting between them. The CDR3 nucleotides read TGTGCCAGCAGCCCGATGGGTCCCTACGAGCAGTACTTC. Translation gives CASSPMGPYEQYF.

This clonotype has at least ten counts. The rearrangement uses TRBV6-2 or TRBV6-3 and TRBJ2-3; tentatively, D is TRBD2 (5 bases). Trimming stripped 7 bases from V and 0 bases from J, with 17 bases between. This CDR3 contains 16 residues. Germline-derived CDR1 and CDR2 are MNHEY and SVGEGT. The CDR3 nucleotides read TGTGCCAGCACCTTAAGCCGAGGGATTAGCACAGATACGCAGTATTTT. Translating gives CASTLSRGISTDTQYF.

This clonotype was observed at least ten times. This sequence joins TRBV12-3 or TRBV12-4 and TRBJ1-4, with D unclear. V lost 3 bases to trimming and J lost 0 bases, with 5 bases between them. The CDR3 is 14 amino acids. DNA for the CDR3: TGTGCCAGCAGTTTTGGCGCAACTAATGAAAAACTGTTTTTT. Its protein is CASSFGATNEKLFF.

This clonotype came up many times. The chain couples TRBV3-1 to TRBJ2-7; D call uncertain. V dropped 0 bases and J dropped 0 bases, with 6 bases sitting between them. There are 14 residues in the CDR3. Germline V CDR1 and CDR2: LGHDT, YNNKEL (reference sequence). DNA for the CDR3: TGTGCCAGCAGCCAAGAGACCTACTCCTACGAGCAGTACTTC. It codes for CASSQETYSYEQYF.

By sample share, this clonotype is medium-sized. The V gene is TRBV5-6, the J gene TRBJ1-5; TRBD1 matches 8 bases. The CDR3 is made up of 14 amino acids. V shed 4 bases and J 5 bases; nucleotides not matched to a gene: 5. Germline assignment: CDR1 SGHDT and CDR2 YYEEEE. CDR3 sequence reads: CASSLRQGYQPQHF. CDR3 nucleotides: TGTGCCAGCAGCCTAAGACAGGGGTATCAGCCCCAGCATTTT.

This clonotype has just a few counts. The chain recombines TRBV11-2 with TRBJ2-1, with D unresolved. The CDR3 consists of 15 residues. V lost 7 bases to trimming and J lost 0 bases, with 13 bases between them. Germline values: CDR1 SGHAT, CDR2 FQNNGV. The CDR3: CASTSSPFSYNEQFF. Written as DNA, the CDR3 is TGTGCCAGCACCTCCAGTCCCTTCTCCTACAATGAGCAGTTCTTC.

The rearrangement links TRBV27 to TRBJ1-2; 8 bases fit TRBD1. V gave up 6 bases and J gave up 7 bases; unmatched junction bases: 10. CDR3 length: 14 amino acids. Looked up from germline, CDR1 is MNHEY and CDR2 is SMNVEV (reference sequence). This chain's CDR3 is CASSQTGALGGYTF. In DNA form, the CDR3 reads TGTGCCAGCAGCCAGACAGGGGCACTTGGTGGCTACACCTTC.

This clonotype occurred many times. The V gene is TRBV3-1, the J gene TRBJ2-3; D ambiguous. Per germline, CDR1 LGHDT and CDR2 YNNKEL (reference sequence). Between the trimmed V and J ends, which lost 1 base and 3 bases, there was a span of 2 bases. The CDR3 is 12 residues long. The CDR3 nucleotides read TGTGCCAGCAGCCAAGTAACAGATACGCAGTATTTT. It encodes CASSQVTDTQYF.

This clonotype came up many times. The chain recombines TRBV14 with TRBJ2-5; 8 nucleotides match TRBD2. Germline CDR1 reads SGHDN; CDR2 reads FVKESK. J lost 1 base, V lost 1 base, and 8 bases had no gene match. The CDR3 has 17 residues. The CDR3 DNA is TGTGCCAGCAGCCAAGGGTATTTAGCGGGGAGCCAAGAGACCCAGTACTTC. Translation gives CASSQGYLAGSQETQYF.

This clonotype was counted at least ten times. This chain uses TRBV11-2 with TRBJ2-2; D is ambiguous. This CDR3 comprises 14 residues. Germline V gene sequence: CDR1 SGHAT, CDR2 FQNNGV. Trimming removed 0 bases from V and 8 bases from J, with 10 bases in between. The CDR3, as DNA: TGTGCCAGCAGCTTAGATCAGGCCGGGGGGGAGCTGTTTTTT. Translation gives CASSLDQAGGELFF.